This T cell receptor beta chain originates from a study of metastatic and nonmetastatic thyroid tumors. Whole-study results and caveats: The reported finding was significantly higher TCR beta diversity in malignant thyroid tumors relative to benign nodules, in blood and tumor.

The germline gives CDR1 SGHVS, CDR2 FQNEAQ. The CDR3 consists of 16 residues. V dropped 2 bases and J dropped 0 bases, with 14 bases sitting between them. There were no patients who had received any treatment before thyroid surgery. Per the study methods: A classifier for distant metastasis in papillary thyroid cancer was constructed using CDR3 differences observed across clinicopathological groups. TCRdb re-analyzed the PCR reads through MiXCR. These V and J calls are TCRdb output, not the study's own analysis. The repertoire holds about 20,000 clones, about 23% seen once, with about 70% in the top ten. A remark on this clone: As yet, its antigen is unknown.

This receptor was taken from a male donor with papillary thyroid cancer or a benign thyroid nodule (not recorded which). Some clones in this sample may be carry-over from other donors' samples. This chain links TRBV7-8 with TRBJ2-7; D possibly corresponds to TRBD2 (7 bases). The sample taken for sequencing was blood. The CDR3 sequence: CASSLWGGPGSYEQYF. The CDR3 nucleotides are TGTGCCAGCAGCTTATGGGGGGGGCCGGGCTCCTACGAGCAGTACTTC.